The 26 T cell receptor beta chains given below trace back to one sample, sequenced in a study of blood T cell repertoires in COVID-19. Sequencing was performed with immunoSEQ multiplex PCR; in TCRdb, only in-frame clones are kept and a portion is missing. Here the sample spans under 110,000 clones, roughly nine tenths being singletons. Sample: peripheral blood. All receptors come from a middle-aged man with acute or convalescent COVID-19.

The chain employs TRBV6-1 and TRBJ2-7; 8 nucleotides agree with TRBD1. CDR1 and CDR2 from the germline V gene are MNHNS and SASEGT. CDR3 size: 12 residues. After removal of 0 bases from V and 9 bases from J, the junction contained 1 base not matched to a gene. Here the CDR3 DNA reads TGTGCCAGCAGTGAAGCCGACAGGGGGCAGTACTTC. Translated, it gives CASSEADRGQYF.

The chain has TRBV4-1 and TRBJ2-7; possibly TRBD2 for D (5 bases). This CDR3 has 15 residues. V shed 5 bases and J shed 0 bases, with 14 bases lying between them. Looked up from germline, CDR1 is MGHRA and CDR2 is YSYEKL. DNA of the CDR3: TGCGCCAGCAGCTATGACGGGATTAGCTCCTACGAGCAGTACTTC. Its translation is CASSYDGISSYEQYF.

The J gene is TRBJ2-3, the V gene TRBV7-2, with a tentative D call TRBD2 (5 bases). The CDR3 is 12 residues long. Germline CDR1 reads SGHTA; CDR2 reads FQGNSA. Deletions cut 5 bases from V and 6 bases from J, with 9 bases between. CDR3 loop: CASSLLADTQYF. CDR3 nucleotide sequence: TGTGCCAGCAGCCTCTTAGCGGATACGCAGTATTTT.

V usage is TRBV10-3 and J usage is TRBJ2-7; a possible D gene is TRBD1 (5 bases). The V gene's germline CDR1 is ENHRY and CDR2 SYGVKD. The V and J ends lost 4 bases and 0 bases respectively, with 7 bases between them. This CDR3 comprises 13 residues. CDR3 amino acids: CAISGGSSYEQYF. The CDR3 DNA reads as TGTGCCATCAGTGGGGGCAGCTCCTACGAGCAGTACTTC.

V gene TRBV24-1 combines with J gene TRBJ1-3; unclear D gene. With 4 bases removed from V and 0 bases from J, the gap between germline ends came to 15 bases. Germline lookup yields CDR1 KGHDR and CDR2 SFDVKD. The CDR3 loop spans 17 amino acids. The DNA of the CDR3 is TGTGCCACCAGTGAAGGGAGTCTGGAGAGCTCTGGAAACACCATATATTTT. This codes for CATSEGSLESSGNTIYF.

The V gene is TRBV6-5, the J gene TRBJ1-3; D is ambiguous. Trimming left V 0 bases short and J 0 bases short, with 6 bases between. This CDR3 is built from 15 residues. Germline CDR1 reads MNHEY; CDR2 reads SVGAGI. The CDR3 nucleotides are TGTGCCAGCAGTTACTCAACTTACTCTGGAAACACCATATATTTT. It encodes CASSYSTYSGNTIYF.

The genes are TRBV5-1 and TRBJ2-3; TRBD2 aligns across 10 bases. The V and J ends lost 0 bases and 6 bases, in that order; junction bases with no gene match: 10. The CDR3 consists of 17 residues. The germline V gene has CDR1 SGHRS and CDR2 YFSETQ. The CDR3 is CASSLGEAGGQLDTQYF. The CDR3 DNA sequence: TGCGCCAGCAGCTTGGGTGAAGCGGGGGGGCAACTGGATACGCAGTATTTT.

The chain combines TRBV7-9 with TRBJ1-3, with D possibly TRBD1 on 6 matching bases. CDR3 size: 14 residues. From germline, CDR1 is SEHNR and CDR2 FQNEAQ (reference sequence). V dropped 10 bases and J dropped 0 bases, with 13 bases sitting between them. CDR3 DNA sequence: TGTGCCACACAAGACAGGAACTCTGGAAACACCATATATTTT. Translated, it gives CATQDRNSGNTIYF.

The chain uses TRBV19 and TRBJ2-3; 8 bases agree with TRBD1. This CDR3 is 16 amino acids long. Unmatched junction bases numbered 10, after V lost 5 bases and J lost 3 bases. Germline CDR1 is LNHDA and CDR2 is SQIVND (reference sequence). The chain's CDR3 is CASSSWSQGATDTQYF. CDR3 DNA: TGTGCCAGTAGTTCCTGGAGCCAGGGGGCAACAGATACGCAGTATTTT. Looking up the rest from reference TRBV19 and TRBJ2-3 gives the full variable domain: DGGITQSPKYLFRKEGQNVTLSCEQNLNHDAMYWYRQDPGQGLRLIYYSQIVNDFQKGDIAEGYSVSREKKESFPLTVTSAQKNPTAFYLCASSSWSQGATDTQYFGPGTRLTVL.

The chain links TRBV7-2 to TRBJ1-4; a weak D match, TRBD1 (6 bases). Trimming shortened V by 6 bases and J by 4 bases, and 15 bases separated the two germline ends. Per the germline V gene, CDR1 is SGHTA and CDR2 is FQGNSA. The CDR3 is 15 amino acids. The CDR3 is CASSQGQIINEKLFF. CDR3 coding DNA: TGTGCCAGCAGTCAAGGACAGATCATTAATGAAAAACTGTTTTTT.

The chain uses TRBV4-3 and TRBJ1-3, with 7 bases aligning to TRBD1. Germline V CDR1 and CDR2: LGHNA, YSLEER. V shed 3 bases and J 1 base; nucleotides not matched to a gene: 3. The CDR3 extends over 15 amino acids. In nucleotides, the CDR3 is TGCGCCAGCAGCCACAACAGGGGTTCTGGAAACACCATATATTTT. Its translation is CASSHNRGSGNTIYF.

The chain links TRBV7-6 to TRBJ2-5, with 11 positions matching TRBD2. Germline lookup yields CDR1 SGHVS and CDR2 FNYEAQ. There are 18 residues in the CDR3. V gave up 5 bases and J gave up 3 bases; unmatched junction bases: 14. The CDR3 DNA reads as TGTGCCAGCAGCCCACGGTATTGGAGTAGCGGGGGGGAAGAGACCCAGTACTTC. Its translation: CASSPRYWSSGGEETQYF.

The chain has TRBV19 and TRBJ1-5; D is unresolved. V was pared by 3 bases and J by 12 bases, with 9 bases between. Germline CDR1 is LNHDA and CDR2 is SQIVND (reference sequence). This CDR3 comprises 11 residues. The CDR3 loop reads CASSIGGRQHF. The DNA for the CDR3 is TGTGCCAGTAGTATTGGAGGGCGCCAGCATTTT.

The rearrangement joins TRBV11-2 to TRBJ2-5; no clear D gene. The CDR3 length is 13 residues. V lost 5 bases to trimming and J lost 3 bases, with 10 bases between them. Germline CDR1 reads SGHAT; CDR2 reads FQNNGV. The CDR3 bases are TGTGCCAGCAGCCGAAACATAAAAGAGACCCAGTACTTC. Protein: CASSRNIKETQYF.

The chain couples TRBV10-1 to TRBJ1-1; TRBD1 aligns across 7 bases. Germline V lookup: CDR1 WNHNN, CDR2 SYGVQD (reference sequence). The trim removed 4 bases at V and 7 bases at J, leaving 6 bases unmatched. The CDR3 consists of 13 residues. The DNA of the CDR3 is TGCGCCAGCAGTGGGCAGGGGGTTGTTGAAGCTTTCTTT. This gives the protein CASSGQGVVEAFF.

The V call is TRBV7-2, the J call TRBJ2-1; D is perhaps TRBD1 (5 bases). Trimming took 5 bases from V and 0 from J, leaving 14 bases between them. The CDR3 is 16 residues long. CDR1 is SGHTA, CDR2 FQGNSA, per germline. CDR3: CASSPRRQSSYNEQFF. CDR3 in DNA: TGTGCCAGCAGCCCTAGACGACAGTCCTCCTACAATGAGCAGTTCTTC.

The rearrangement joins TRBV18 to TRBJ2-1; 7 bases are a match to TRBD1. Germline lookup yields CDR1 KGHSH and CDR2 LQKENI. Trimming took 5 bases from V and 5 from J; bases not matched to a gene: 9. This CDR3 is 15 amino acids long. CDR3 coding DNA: TGTGCCAGCTCAACACGACAGGGTGGTGACAATGAGCAGTTCTTC. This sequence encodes CASSTRQGGDNEQFF.

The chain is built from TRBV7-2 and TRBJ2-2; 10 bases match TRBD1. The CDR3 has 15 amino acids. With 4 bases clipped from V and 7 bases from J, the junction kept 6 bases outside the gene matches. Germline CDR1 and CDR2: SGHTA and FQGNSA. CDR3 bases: TGTGCCAGCAGCTCGAGACAGGGGGCGGGCGGGGAGCTGTTTTTT. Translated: CASSSRQGAGGELFF.

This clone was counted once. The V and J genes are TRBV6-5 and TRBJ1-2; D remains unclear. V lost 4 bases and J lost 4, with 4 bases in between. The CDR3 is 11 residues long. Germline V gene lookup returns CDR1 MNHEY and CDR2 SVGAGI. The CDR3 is CASSSSYGYTF. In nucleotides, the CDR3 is TGTGCCAGCAGTTCGAGCTATGGCTACACCTTC.

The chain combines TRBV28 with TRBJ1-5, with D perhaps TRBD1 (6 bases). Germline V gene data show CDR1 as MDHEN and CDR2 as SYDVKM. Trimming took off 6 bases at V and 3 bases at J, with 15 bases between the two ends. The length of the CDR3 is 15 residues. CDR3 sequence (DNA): TGTGCCAGCAGCCCCAGGGGATACCCCAATCAGCCCCAGCATTTT. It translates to CASSPRGYPNQPQHF.

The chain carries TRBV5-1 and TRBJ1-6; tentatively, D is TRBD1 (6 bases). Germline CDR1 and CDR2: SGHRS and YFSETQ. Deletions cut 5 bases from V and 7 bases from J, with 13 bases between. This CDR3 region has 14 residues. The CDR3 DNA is TGCGCCAGCAGAACCGGGACAAGGAATTCACCCCTCCACTTT. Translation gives CASRTGTRNSPLHF. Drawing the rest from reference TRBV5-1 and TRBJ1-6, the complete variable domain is KAGVTQTPRYLIKTRGQQVTLSCSPISGHRSVSWYQQTPGQGLQFLFEYFSETQRNKGNFPGRFSGRQFSNSRSEMNVSTLELGDSALYLCASRTGTRNSPLHFGNGTRLTVT.

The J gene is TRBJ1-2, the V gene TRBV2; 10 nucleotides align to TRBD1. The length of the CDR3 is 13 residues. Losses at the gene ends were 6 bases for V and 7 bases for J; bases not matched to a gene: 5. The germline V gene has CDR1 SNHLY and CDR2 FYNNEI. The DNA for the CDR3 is TGTGCCAGCAGAGCCGGGACAGGGGTTGGCTACACCTTC. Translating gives CASRAGTGVGYTF.

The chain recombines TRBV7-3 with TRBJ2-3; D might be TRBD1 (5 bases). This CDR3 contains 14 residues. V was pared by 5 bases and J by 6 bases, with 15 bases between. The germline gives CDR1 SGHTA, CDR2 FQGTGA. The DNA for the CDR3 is TGTGCCAGCAGCCCGACAGCAAGTGCGGATACGCAGTATTTT. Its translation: CASSPTASADTQYF.

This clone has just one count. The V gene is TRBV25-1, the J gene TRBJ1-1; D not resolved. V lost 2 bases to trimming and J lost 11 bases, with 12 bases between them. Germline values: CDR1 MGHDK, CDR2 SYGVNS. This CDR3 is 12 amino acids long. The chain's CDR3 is CASSEPSGPAFF. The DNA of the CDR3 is TGTGCCAGCAGTGAACCCTCCGGTCCCGCTTTCTTT. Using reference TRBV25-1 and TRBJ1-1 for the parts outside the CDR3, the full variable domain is EADIYQTPRYLVIGTGKKITLECSQTMGHDKMYWYQQDPGMELHLIHYSYGVNSTEKGDLSSESTVSRIRTEHFPLTLESARPSHTSQYLCASSEPSGPAFFGQGTRLTVV.

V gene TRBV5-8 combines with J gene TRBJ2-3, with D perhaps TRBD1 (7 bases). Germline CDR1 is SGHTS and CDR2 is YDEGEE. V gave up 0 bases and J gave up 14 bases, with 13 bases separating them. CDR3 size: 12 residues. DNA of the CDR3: TGTGCCAGCAGCTTGGGGCCAGGGGGGAGGTATTTT. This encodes CASSLGPGGRYF.

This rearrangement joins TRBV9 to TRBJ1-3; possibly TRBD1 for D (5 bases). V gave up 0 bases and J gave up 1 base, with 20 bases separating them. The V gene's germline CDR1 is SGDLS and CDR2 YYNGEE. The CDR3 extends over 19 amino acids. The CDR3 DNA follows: TGTGCCAGCAGCGTAGTAGCAGGGTCACGGTCCGTGTCTGGAAACACCATATATTTT. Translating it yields CASSVVAGSRSVSGNTIYF.